These 21 T cell receptor beta chains were all obtained from the same sample, sequenced in a study of cytomegalovirus exposure and HLA in healthy donors. It was with 60 Vbeta and 13 Jbeta primers that the PCR ran. TCRdb keeps only in-frame clones here, not all; method: immunoSEQ multiplex PCR. Of more than 110,000 clones listed, 70% to 75% are singletons. Sequencing used PBMCs. These receptors all stem from a woman aged 25 to 45 in good health and CMV-seronegative.

The J gene is TRBJ1-5, the V gene TRBV19; TRBD1 is a possible D gene (5 bases). V was trimmed by 5 bases and J by 3 bases, leaving 11 bases between them. The V gene's germline CDR1 is LNHDA and CDR2 SQIVND (reference sequence). The CDR3 sequence is 14 residues long. CDR3 sequence (DNA): TGTGCCAGTAGTCCTCGTGGGGCCAATCAGCCCCAGCATTTT. Amino acids: CASSPRGANQPQHF. Based on the CDR3 plus reference TRBV19 and TRBJ1-5, the full variable domain is DGGITQSPKYLFRKEGQNVTLSCEQNLNHDAMYWYRQDPGQGLRLIYYSQIVNDFQKGDIAEGYSVSREKKESFPLTVTSAQKNPTAFYLCASSPRGANQPQHFGDGTRLSIL.

The chain employs TRBV9 and TRBJ2-5; 7 nucleotides match TRBD1. Germline loops: CDR1 SGDLS, CDR2 YYNGEE. The CDR3 is 15 amino acids. V was pared by 6 bases and J by 3 bases, with 11 bases of the junction left unmatched. This CDR3 is CASTRTGTVEETQYF. The CDR3 bases are TGTGCCAGCACCCGGACCGGGACAGTAGAAGAGACCCAGTACTTC.

V usage is TRBV5-6 and J usage is TRBJ2-3, with 9 bases fitting TRBD1. Losses at the gene ends were 3 bases for V and 1 base for J; bases not matched to a gene: 3. This CDR3 has 15 amino acids. Germline CDR1 and CDR2: SGHDT and YYEEEE. CDR3 protein: CASSWTGVGTDTQYF. CDR3 in DNA: TGTGCCAGCAGCTGGACAGGGGTCGGCACAGATACGCAGTATTTT.

The chain employs TRBV30 and TRBJ2-7; D uncertain. The CDR3 contains 13 residues. The ends were cut back, 1 base at V and 4 bases at J, with 11 bases in the middle. The germline gives CDR1 GTSNPN, CDR2 SVGIG (reference sequence). DNA of the CDR3: TGTGCCTGGAGTGAGAGGTCCCCTTACGAGCAGTACTTC. Translation gives CAWSERSPYEQYF.

The chain carries TRBV5-4 and TRBJ1-1; D possibly corresponds to TRBD1 (6 bases). The V gene's germline CDR1 is SGHNT and CDR2 YYREEE (reference sequence). V lost 1 base to trimming and J lost 2 bases, with 12 bases between them. The CDR3 extends over 15 amino acids. This CDR3 is CASSLPSQGNTEAFF. The CDR3, as DNA: TGTGCCAGCAGCTTGCCCTCACAGGGTAACACTGAAGCTTTCTTT.

The V call is TRBV2, the J call TRBJ1-2; 9 bases line up with TRBD1. CDR3 length: 13 residues. The V and J ends lost 6 bases and 7 bases, in that order; junction bases with no gene match: 6. Germline CDR1 and CDR2: SNHLY and FYNNEI. Here the CDR3 DNA reads TGTGCCAGCAGCCTGGACAGGGGCTCTGGCTACACCTTC. Translated, it gives CASSLDRGSGYTF.

The chain has TRBV10-3 and TRBJ1-3, with D maybe TRBD1 (5 bases). V was shortened by 10 bases and J by 2 bases, with 21 bases between the two germline ends. The germline V gene encodes CDR1 ENHRY and CDR2 SYGVKD. This CDR3 is 16 amino acids long. The CDR3 DNA reads as TGTGCCACCAAACCGACCGAAGGAGGGGCTGGAAACACCATATATTTT. It is translated as CATKPTEGGAGNTIYF.

Only one count was recorded for this clone. This rearrangement joins TRBV5-6 to TRBJ2-5; 8 bases fit TRBD2. With 1 base clipped from V and 5 bases from J, the junction kept 7 bases outside the gene matches. CDR3 length: 15 residues. Per germline, CDR1 SGHDT and CDR2 YYEEEE. In nucleotides, the CDR3 is TGTGCCAGCAGCTTGATCACGAGCGGGGGTGAGACCCAGTACTTC. It codes for CASSLITSGGETQYF.

As regards this clone: A junction end diverges from the germline sequence, so it may reflect a read error. For the CDR3, the DNA is TGTGTCAGCAGTTTGGGACTAGCGGGGTCCCACGAGCAGTACTTC. Amino acid sequence: CVSSLGLAGSHEQYF. The rearrangement links TRBV6-5 to TRBJ2-7; 13 bases map to TRBD2. CDR1 and CDR2 (germline): MNHEY, SVGAGI. The CDR3 is 15 amino acids.

The V call is TRBV19, the J call TRBJ1-2; D is ambiguous. The CDR3 is 14 residues long. The V end was cut by 1 base, the J end by 4 bases, with 10 bases between. In germline, CDR1 is LNHDA, CDR2 SQIVND (reference sequence). The CDR3 sequence is CASSIGADLYGYTF. CDR3 in DNA: TGTGCCAGTAGTATAGGCGCGGATCTCTATGGCTACACCTTC.

This chain uses TRBV19 with TRBJ2-1; D might be TRBD2 (6 bases). Germline assignment: CDR1 LNHDA and CDR2 SQIVND (reference sequence). V lost 7 bases and J lost 8, with 21 bases in between. The CDR3 extends over 15 amino acids. The CDR3 loop reads CASTNLGLNEHEQFF. The CDR3 coding sequence is TGTGCCAGTACCAACCTGGGACTTAACGAGCATGAGCAGTTCTTC.

As concerns this clone: The same CDR3 also results from other DNA sequences found in this sample. V usage is TRBV7-3 and J usage is TRBJ2-1, with 9 bases that match TRBD1. Germline CDR1 and CDR2: SGHTA and FQGTGA. The CDR3 extends over 13 amino acids. V was pared by 4 bases and J by 7 bases, with 2 bases of the junction left unmatched. CDR3: CASSSTGGNEQFF. The CDR3 nucleotides are TGTGCCAGCAGCTCGACAGGGGGGAATGAGCAGTTCTTC.

This clone appeared a few times. The chain couples TRBV28 to TRBJ2-4; TRBD2 matches at 9 bases. The germline gives CDR1 MDHEN, CDR2 SYDVKM. V was pared by 8 bases and J by 8 bases, with 7 bases of the junction left unmatched. The CDR3 totals 13 residues. CDR3 sequence (DNA): TGTGCCAGCGGAACTAGCGGGCGGGACATTCAGTACTTC. This sequence encodes CASGTSGRDIQYF.

The chain couples TRBV7-3 to TRBJ2-1; 8 nucleotides align to TRBD2. CDR1 and CDR2 from the germline V gene are SGHTA and FQGTGA. This CDR3 is built from 16 residues. After removal of 5 bases from V and 5 bases from J, the junction contained 11 bases not matched to a gene. CDR3: CASSPGGTRGHNEQFF. The CDR3 DNA reads as TGTGCCAGCAGCCCCGGGGGGACTAGAGGCCACAATGAGCAGTTCTTC. Full variable domain (rest looked up from reference TRBV7-3 and TRBJ2-1): GAGVSQTPSNKVTEKGKYVELRCDPISGHTALYWYRQSLGQGPEFLIYFQGTGAADDSGLPNDRFFAVRPEGSVSTLKIQRTERGDSAVYLCASSPGGTRGHNEQFFGPGTRLTVL.

The rearrangement joins TRBV19 to TRBJ2-6; D remains ambiguous. The CDR3 extends over 15 amino acids. Trimming cost V 7 bases and J 2 bases, with 12 bases left between them. CDR1 and CDR2 from the germline V gene are LNHDA and SQIVND (reference sequence). Written as DNA, the CDR3 is TGTGCCAGTATAATGAGAGGTCCTGGGGCCAACGTCCTGACTTTC. Translated, it gives CASIMRGPGANVLTF. Complete variable domain (other parts from reference TRBV19 and TRBJ2-6): DGGITQSPKYLFRKEGQNVTLSCEQNLNHDAMYWYRQDPGQGLRLIYYSQIVNDFQKGDIAEGYSVSREKKESFPLTVTSAQKNPTAFYLCASIMRGPGANVLTFGAGSRLTVL.

The genes are TRBV5-4 and TRBJ2-5; 7 bases align to TRBD1. The ends lost 2 bases at V and 5 bases at J; junction bases unmatched: 3. The germline V gene encodes CDR1 SGHNT and CDR2 YYREEE (reference sequence). CDR3 length: 13 amino acids. CDR3 bases: TGTGCCAGCAGCTTCACAGGGGAGGAGACCCAGTACTTC. Its protein is CASSFTGEETQYF.

The chain links TRBV5-4 to TRBJ2-1, with TRBD2 matching over 15 bases. J lost 1 base, V lost 4 bases, and 12 bases had no gene match. The CDR3 has 20 amino acids. Germline CDR1 reads SGHNT; CDR2 reads YYREEE (reference sequence). CDR3 sequence (DNA): TGTGCCAGCAGCCCGGGGCCCGGGACTAGCGGGGGGAGGTCCTACAATGAGCAGTTCTTC. Amino acid sequence: CASSPGPGTSGGRSYNEQFF.

This clone was observed a few times. J is TRBJ1-1 and V is TRBV10-3; 7 bases are a match to TRBD1. The CDR3 is made up of 14 amino acids. The V and J ends lost 6 bases and 3 bases, in that order; junction bases with no gene match: 7. CDR1 and CDR2 (germline): ENHRY, SYGVKD. The CDR3 is CAISTTGADTEAFF. The CDR3 DNA is TGTGCCATCAGCACTACAGGGGCCGACACTGAAGCTTTCTTT.

The chain is built from TRBV5-1 and TRBJ1-4; the D gene is possibly TRBD1 (6 bases). V shed 6 bases and J shed 4 bases, with 16 bases lying between them. From germline, CDR1 is SGHRS and CDR2 YFSETQ. The CDR3 is made up of 15 amino acids. The CDR3 DNA sequence: TGCGCCAGCACCATAACAGGGACACGTAATGAAAAACTGTTTTTT. As protein: CASTITGTRNEKLFF.

On this clone: An end of the junction does not agree with germline; a read error may underlie this. The chain uses TRBV7-9 and TRBJ2-6, with TRBD2 as a possible D gene (6 bases). CDR3 length: 17 amino acids. Germline V gives CDR1 SEHNR, CDR2 FQNEAQ (reference sequence). Here the CDR3 reads CSSSLRRGGSGANVLTF. CDR3 bases: TGTTCCAGCAGCTTACGCCGGGGAGGCTCTGGGGCCAACGTCCTGACTTTC.

The chain couples TRBV28 to TRBJ2-3, with 9 bases identical to TRBD2. Germline V CDR1 and CDR2: MDHEN, SYDVKM. V was pared by 4 bases and J by 2 bases, with 4 bases of the junction left unmatched. This CDR3 comprises 15 residues. In nucleotides, the CDR3 is TGTGCCAGCAGTTCCGCGGGGGGGCCCACAGATACGCAGTATTTT. Its protein is CASSSAGGPTDTQYF.